Below are 3 T cell receptor beta chains sequenced from a single sample in a study of Ad26.COV2.S vaccination and SARS-CoV-2 variants. Specified treatment: some 20 received Ad26.COV2.S at low or high dose, single or two shots; 5 received placebo; per-sample allocation not given. Day 63 after the first injection of vaccine or placebo was the sampling time. Profiling relied on immunoSEQ multiplex PCR, and the TCRdb table lists in-frame clones only, not all of them. In the table there are about 350,000 clones, about 89% of which are singletons. This material consisted of peripheral blood, taken in a trial of Ad26.COV2.S vaccine versus placebo. The source of these receptors is a person aged 18-65 years who received the Ad26.COV2.S COVID-19 vaccine or a placebo.

The count of this clone is one. The CDR3 protein is CASSLGAGTAYEQYF. The CDR3 nucleotides read TGTGCCAGCAGCTTAGGGGCCGGGACAGCTTACGAGCAGTACTTC. This chain uses TRBV11-2 with TRBJ2-7, with 7 bases fitting TRBD1. J was trimmed by 4 bases and V by 1 base; bases with no gene match: 7. The CDR3 is 15 residues long. Per germline, CDR1 SGHAT and CDR2 FQNNGV. Complete variable domain (other parts from reference TRBV11-2 and TRBJ2-7): EAGVAQSPRYKIIEKRQSVAFWCNPISGHATLYWYQQILGQGPKLLIQFQNNGVVDDSQLPKDRFSAERLKGVDSTLKIQPAKLEDSAVYLCASSLGAGTAYEQYFGPGTRLTVT.

This clone was picked up a small number of times. J is TRBJ1-2 and V is TRBV14; TRBD1 agrees at 7 bases. J gave up 4 bases and V 7 bases, and 3 bases lay outside the gene matches. The length of the CDR3 is 12 residues. In germline, CDR1 is SGHDN, CDR2 FVKESK. For the CDR3, the DNA is TGTGCCAGCAACAACAGGGGCTATGGCTACACCTTC. Amino acids: CASNNRGYGYTF.

The chain uses TRBV25-1 and TRBJ2-3; 8 positions agree with TRBD2. J lost 9 bases, V lost 6 bases, and 14 bases had no gene match. There are 15 residues in the CDR3. Germline CDR1 is MGHDK and CDR2 is SYGVNS. The CDR3: CASRENSGEFGTQYF. The CDR3 DNA reads as TGTGCCAGCAGAGAGAATAGCGGGGAGTTCGGGACGCAGTATTTT.